This entry lists 20 T cell receptor beta chains sequenced from one sample in a study of neurological immune-mediated disorders. Via MiXCR, TCRdb re-called the 5' RACE reads, giving one row per CDR3 protein. Of under 45,000 distinct CDR3 sequences listed, 13% to 15% are singletons. Input material: CD4+ T cells from blood. These receptors came from a woman aged 55 to 70 with HTLV-1-associated myelopathy (HAM/TSP).

This clonotype has a count of ten or more. The chain carries TRBV20-1 and TRBJ2-1; D gene uncertain. The CDR3 is made up of 15 amino acids. The V and J ends lost 0 bases and 0 bases respectively, with 9 bases between them. From germline, CDR1 is DFQATT and CDR2 SNEGSKA (reference sequence). Here the CDR3 DNA reads TGCAGTGCTAGAGATGGTACGAGCTCCTACAATGAGCAGTTCTTC. Translated, it gives CSARDGTSSYNEQFF.

Concerning this clonotype: One end of the junction fails to match germline, which may point to a read error. The rearrangement links TRBV6-5 to TRBJ1-6; TRBD1 is a possible D gene (5 bases). The CDR3 spans 15 residues. Germline values: CDR1 MNHEY, CDR2 SVGAGI. The CDR3 DNA reads TGTGCCAGCAGTTACTCGAAAATGGGGGGTTCACCCATCCACTTT. Translation gives CASSYSKMGGSPIHF.

Turning to this clonotype: One junction end disagrees with the germline gene, perhaps due to a read error. V usage is TRBV20-1 and J usage is TRBJ2-3; 7 bases are shared with TRBD2. Germline CDR1 DFQATT, CDR2 SNEGSKA (reference sequence). The CDR3 has 15 amino acids. The CDR3 DNA reads TGTAGTGCCACCCTCCGACTAGCTAGCACAGATACGCAGTATTTT. Protein sequence: CSATLRLASTDTQYF.

The sample holds many counts of this clonotype. The chain recombines TRBV19 with TRBJ2-5; 9 nucleotides match TRBD1. The V segment lost 6 bases and the J segment 3 bases; nucleotides outside the gene matches: 2. Germline CDR1 is LNHDA and CDR2 is SQIVND (reference sequence). The CDR3 consists of 13 residues. CDR3 protein: CASSGDREETQYF. CDR3 bases: TGTGCCAGTAGCGGGGACAGGGAAGAGACCCAGTACTTC. Drawing the rest from reference TRBV19 and TRBJ2-5, the complete variable domain is DGGITQSPKYLFRKEGQNVTLSCEQNLNHDAMYWYRQDPGQGLRLIYYSQIVNDFQKGDIAEGYSVSREKKESFPLTVTSAQKNPTAFYLCASSGDREETQYFGPGTRLLVL.

This clonotype was seen many times. The V gene is TRBV12-3 or TRBV12-4, the J gene TRBJ1-6; D may be TRBD1 (5 bases). The CDR3 contains 11 residues. Deletions cut 2 bases from V and 14 bases from J, with 7 bases between. The DNA of the CDR3 is TGTGCCAGCAGTTTACGGGGCACCCTCCACTTT. Translation: CASSLRGTLHF.

Sample share makes this clonotype medium-sized. The chain employs TRBV3-1 and TRBJ1-1; D gene unclear. Trimming took off 5 bases at V and 0 bases at J, with 10 bases between the two ends. Looked up from germline, CDR1 is LGHDT and CDR2 is YNNKEL (reference sequence). This CDR3 contains 14 residues. The DNA for the CDR3 is TGTGCCAGCAGCTTCGGACCGGTGAACACTGAAGCTTTCTTT. It translates to CASSFGPVNTEAFF.

This clonotype was seen at least ten times. This chain uses TRBV12-3 or TRBV12-4 with TRBJ2-2; D gene uncertain. The ends were cut back, 3 bases at V and 3 bases at J, with 8 bases in the middle. The CDR3 has 14 residues. The CDR3 coding sequence is TGTGCCAGCAGTTTTGTGGGGTACACCGGGGAGCTGTTTTTT. Protein sequence: CASSFVGYTGELFF.

Comments on this clonotype: An end of the junction does not agree with germline; a read error may underlie this. J is TRBJ2-1 and V is TRBV5-1, with D possibly TRBD1 on 5 matching bases. Germline V gene data show CDR1 as SGHRS and CDR2 as YFSETQ. The CDR3 spans 17 residues. The CDR3 loop is CASSTYLQDTSYNEQLF. The CDR3 DNA sequence: TGCGCCAGCAGCACATACTTACAGGATACCTCCTACAATGAGCAATTATTC.

At least ten counts were recorded for this clonotype. The chain links TRBV5-1 to TRBJ1-2; possible D gene TRBD1, 5 bases. CDR1 is SGHRS and CDR2 is YFSETQ in the germline V gene. V was trimmed by 4 bases and J by 0 bases, leaving 19 bases between them. This CDR3 region has 17 residues. CDR3 coding DNA: TGCGCCAGCAGCGTAAATTTCCGCGACAGCCCTAACTATGGCTACACCTTC. This translates into CASSVNFRDSPNYGYTF.

This clonotype has ten or more counts. The chain is built from TRBV6-1 and TRBJ2-7; perhaps TRBD2 as D (5 bases). The CDR3 runs to 16 residues. Trimming stripped 1 base from V and 0 bases from J, with 13 bases between. The germline V gene encodes CDR1 MNHNS and CDR2 SASEGT. The DNA for the CDR3 is TGTGCCAGCAGTGAAGGCGGGCCGGCTATCTCCTACGAGCAGTACTTC. Translated, it gives CASSEGGPAISYEQYF.

The chain carries TRBV30 and TRBJ2-3, with D possibly TRBD2 on 6 matching bases. V lost 2 bases and J 5 bases, leaving 14 bases between the germline ends. The CDR3 covers 14 residues. Per the germline V gene, CDR1 is GTSNPN and CDR2 is SVGIG (reference sequence). The CDR3 nucleotides are TGTGCCTGGAGTCGGTTAGCGGACTTAGATACGCAGTATTTT. Translated, it gives CAWSRLADLDTQYF.

This clonotype was detected many times. The chain couples TRBV20-1 to TRBJ1-4; 7 positions match TRBD1. Germline loops: CDR1 DFQATT, CDR2 SNEGSKA (reference sequence). This CDR3 spans 14 amino acids. The V gene end was trimmed by 5 bases and the J gene end by 5 bases; junction bases not matched to a gene: 8. Written as DNA, the CDR3 is TGCAGTGCTGGGGGGACAGAGCTGAATGAAAAACTGTTTTTT. Its translation is CSAGGTELNEKLFF.

Concerning this clonotype: A much larger clone is a single base away; this may be a read error. The chain is built from TRBV10-2 and TRBJ1-1; D is unresolved. The CDR3 spans 12 residues. Germline CDR1 and CDR2: WSHSY and SAAADI. In DNA form, the CDR3 reads TGCGCCAGCCGTGAGTCATTTGGTGAAGCTTTCTTT. Translating it yields CASRESFGEAFF.

This clonotype appeared many times. The V call is TRBV7-9, the J call TRBJ2-1; 11 nucleotides agree with TRBD1. CDR3 length: 14 amino acids. The trim removed 3 bases at V and 9 bases at J, leaving 4 bases unmatched. CDR1 is SEHNR and CDR2 is FQNEAQ in the germline V gene (reference sequence). The CDR3 DNA sequence: TGTGCCAGCAGCTTCCGGGACAGGGGGACTGAGCAGTTCTTC. Protein: CASSFRDRGTEQFF.

In its sample, this clonotype was seen many times. The CDR3 ends on some other residue instead of the conserved phenylalanine or tryptophan, so this is likely a read error. It is unclear where the CDR3 begins or ends on the DNA, so no DNA is shown, and the CDR3 is as TCRdb lists it. J is TRBJ2-5 and V is TRBV7-9; whether TRBD2, the table's D call, matches the DNA was not checked. The germline gives CDR1 SEHNR, CDR2 FQNEAQ (reference sequence). The CDR3 region is 16 residues in length, termini included. CDR3 region: CASSLLLARSRGLGFI.

This clonotype came up many times. This sequence joins TRBV3-1 and TRBJ1-1, with D hard to call. CDR3 length equals 14 residues. With 0 bases removed from V and 4 bases from J, the gap between germline ends came to 9 bases. In germline, CDR1 is LGHDT, CDR2 YNNKEL (reference sequence). This CDR3 reads CASSQDPVRTEAFF. For the CDR3, the DNA is TGTGCCAGCAGCCAAGATCCAGTGCGCACTGAAGCTTTCTTT.

The chain joins TRBV7-2 to TRBJ1-2; the D gene is possibly TRBD1 (6 bases). V was cut by 5 bases and J by 5 bases, with 18 bases left in between. Germline lookup yields CDR1 SGHTA and CDR2 FQGNSA. The CDR3 has 15 residues. DNA for the CDR3: TGTGCCAGCAGCCCCCTGTCAGGGGAGAGTTATGGCTACACCTTC. It translates to CASSPLSGESYGYTF.

This clonotype was counted ten times or more. The V gene is TRBV2, the J gene TRBJ2-3, with 10 positions matching TRBD2. The CDR3 extends over 17 amino acids. Looked up from germline, CDR1 is SNHLY and CDR2 is FYNNEI. V was pared by 8 bases and J by 2 bases, with 13 bases of the junction left unmatched. The CDR3, as DNA: TGTGCCAGCGATTCTTTTTTAGCGGGGGGACCCACAGATACGCAGTATTTT. Translation gives CASDSFLAGGPTDTQYF.

This clonotype has a count of ten or more. V is TRBV7-7 and J is TRBJ1-1; D not resolved. Between the trimmed V and J ends, which lost 1 base and 1 base, there was a span of 4 bases. From germline, CDR1 is SSHAT and CDR2 FNYEAQ (reference sequence). The CDR3 length is 13 residues. DNA for the CDR3: TGTGCCAGCAGCTTAGAGCCGAACACTGAAGCTTTCTTT. It translates to CASSLEPNTEAFF. The whole variable domain, remainder taken from reference TRBV7-7 and TRBJ1-1, is GAGVSQSPRYKVTKRGQDVTLRCDPISSHATLYWYQQALGQGPEFLTYFNYEAQPDKSGLPSDRFSAERPEGSISTLTIQRTEQRDSAMYRCASSLEPNTEAFFGQGTRLTVV.

This clonotype was detected many times. The chain has TRBV12-3 or TRBV12-4 and TRBJ2-5, with D unresolved. Trimming took off 5 bases at V and 0 bases at J, with 4 bases between the two ends. This CDR3 comprises 12 residues. The CDR3 protein is CASSRNQETQYF. CDR3 sequence (DNA): TGTGCCAGCAGTCGCAACCAAGAGACCCAGTACTTC.